The text below deals with one T cell receptor (beta chain). This specimen includes other DNA sequences encoding the same CDR3. Recruitment covered about two dozen US areas and drew participants whose ages spanned roughly 18 to 100 years. Assignment of participants to cohorts was predicated upon participant-reported clinical history. The source of the sample is a study of blood T cell repertoires in COVID-19. The method was immunoSEQ multiplex PCR; TCRdb's version includes in-frame clones alone and lacks a portion of them. The table shows about 270,000 clones, with about 87% occurring only once. The germline V and J ends were trimmed by 2 bases and 4 bases, with 8 bases remaining between them. The CDR3 is 13 amino acids. The germline V gene encodes CDR1 MNHEY and CDR2 SVGAGI.

The TCR was taken from a woman in her twenties or thirties with acute COVID-19. The rearrangement uses TRBV6-5 and TRBJ1-1; perhaps TRBD1 as D (5 bases). The sample comprised PBMCs or T cells enriched from blood (not recorded which). The CDR3 DNA reads as TGTGCCAGCAGTTACCCGGGGGGCACTGAAGCTTTCTTT. It encodes CASSYPGGTEAFF.